This T cell receptor (beta chain) was obtained from a study of T cell repertoires in cytomegalovirus infection. About the study: Alongside well-studied HLA-B-restricted CMV epitopes, recently identified HLA-C-restricted CMV epitopes were also used. Indications of both CMV infection and matching HLA type were provided by public TCR beta signatures. Regarding the study as a whole: Individuals carrying CMV plus the relevant HLA were identified by cumulative frequency of public TCR beta families. Ex vivo responses were dominated by HLA-C-restricted CMV-specific TCR beta clonotypes.

The CDR3 length is 13 residues. The germline gives CDR1 MNHEY, CDR2 SVGEGT. V was shortened by 2 bases and J by 1 base, with 5 bases between the two germline ends. TCRdb itself ran the reads through MiXCR, one entry per CDR3 protein. The sample has tens of thousands of distinct CDR3 sequences, roughly a fifth seen once; the top ten hold 80%. This clonotype has more than one count but fewer than ten. Its target is not known. The V gene is TRBV6-2 or TRBV6-3, the J gene TRBJ1-1; D unresolved. The source of this sequence is a human donor in good health (CMV status not recorded). Some clones in this sample may be carry-over from other donors' samples. This specimen was CD8+ T cells from cultured PBMCs, taken from culture after CMV antigen stimulation. CDR3 sequence: CASSYLPNTEAFF. CDR3 coding DNA: TGTGCCAGCAGTTACCTTCCGAACACTGAAGCTTTCTTT.